This T cell receptor (beta chain) is drawn from a study of CD8 T cells in ankylosing spondylitis. The CDR3 sequence is 13 residues long. Trimming took 0 bases from V and 2 from J, leaving 5 bases between them. Germline V lookup: CDR1 MNHEY, CDR2 SVGAGI. Construction of TCR beta libraries was performed using quantitative 5'-RACE with molecular barcodes. TCRdb itself ran the 5' RACE reads through MiXCR, one entry per CDR3 protein. The table shows 250,000 or so distinct CDR3 sequences, with 24% occurring only once. Study-level points and caveats: Some motif variants were previously reported in reactive arthritis synovial fluid and blood.

This clonotype was recorded at least ten times. Antigen specificity is unknown. This TCR came from a male donor with ankylosing spondylitis or in good health (not recorded which). Sample: blood, either unsorted or a sorted T cell fraction (not recorded which). V and J are TRBV6-5 and TRBJ2-7, with a tentative D call TRBD1 (5 bases). The CDR3 DNA reads as TGTGCCAGCAGTTACTCGGGGCCCTACGAGCAGTACTTC. Encoded protein: CASSYSGPYEQYF.